One sample yielded the 18 T cell receptor beta chains listed below, sequenced in a study of OX40 agonist ivuxolimab in advanced cancers. Library construction relied on the immunoSEQ multiplex PCR assay. TCRdb carries this immuneACCESS record with in-frame sequences only. Its versions omit some clonotypes, under half of them owing to an unresolved V gene in the studies checked, with the rest unexplained. The sample table records tens of thousands of clones; more than 65% of these occur just once. The ten most abundant clones make up around 2.8% of the sample. Source: CD4+ or CD8+ T cells sorted from blood, taken in a trial of the OX40 agonist ivuxolimab. These receptors were collected from an adult with an advanced solid tumor such as melanoma, head and neck, liver or kidney cancer.

J is TRBJ2-5 and V is TRBV5-6; 9 nucleotides match TRBD2. The V gene's germline CDR1 is SGHDT and CDR2 YYEEEE. The V and J ends lost 4 bases and 6 bases, in that order; junction bases with no gene match: 10. The length of the CDR3 is 15 residues. The CDR3 bases are TGTGCCAGCAGCGCGGGAGGGACATTGCGGCAGACCCAGTACTTC. Its protein is CASSAGGTLRQTQYF.

The chain has TRBV7-8 and TRBJ1-6; D gene uncertain. Between the trimmed V and J ends, which lost 1 base and 14 bases, there was a span of 21 bases. The CDR3 length is 16 residues. From germline, CDR1 is SGHVS and CDR2 FQNEAQ. CDR3 nucleotide sequence: TGTGCCAGCAGCTTAGGGATAGAAACTAACGAGTCGGCCCTCCACTTT. It encodes CASSLGIETNESALHF.

This clone has only a few counts. The chain joins TRBV7-9 to TRBJ1-2; D perhaps matches TRBD1 (5 bases). This CDR3 region has 16 residues. Trimming cost V 7 bases and J 4 bases, with 22 bases left between them. Germline V CDR1 and CDR2: SEHNR, FQNEAQ (reference sequence). CDR3 region: CASTLFGRGLPYGYTF. The CDR3 nucleotides read TGTGCCAGCACCCTCTTCGGGAGGGGCTTACCCTATGGCTACACCTTC.

The V gene is TRBV12-5, the J gene TRBJ2-3, with D perhaps matching TRBD1 (7 bases). The ends were cut back, 2 bases at V and 9 bases at J, with 12 bases in the middle. Germline V gene lookup returns CDR1 LGHNT and CDR2 FRNRAP. The CDR3 is 13 residues long. The CDR3 region has the DNA TGTGCTAGTGGTTTGCCGACAGGGAGGACGCAGTATTTT. Amino acids: CASGLPTGRTQYF.

This sequence joins TRBV4-2 and TRBJ1-4; D uncertain. CDR3 length: 14 amino acids. Germline loops: CDR1 LGHNA, CDR2 YNFKEQ. V gave up 1 base and J gave up 7 bases, with 10 bases separating them. CDR3 nucleotide sequence: TGTGCCAGCAGCCAAGTCAGGATAGGTGAAAAACTGTTTTTT. Amino acids: CASSQVRIGEKLFF.

The J gene is TRBJ1-3, the V gene TRBV5-6, with TRBD1 identical over 7 bases. The length of the CDR3 is 16 residues. J lost 4 bases, V lost 1 base, and 8 bases had no gene match. Germline-derived CDR1 and CDR2 are SGHDT and YYEEEE. CDR3 in DNA: TGTGCCAGCAGCTTGCAACCCAGGGGGTCGGGAAACACCATATATTTT. It specifies CASSLQPRGSGNTIYF.

This chain joins TRBV7-8 and TRBJ2-2; no reliable D call. The CDR3 has 15 amino acids. Germline V gene sequence: CDR1 SGHVS, CDR2 FQNEAQ. The V and J ends lost 1 base and 6 bases respectively, with 12 bases between them. CDR3 sequence reads: CASSLGAPRAGELFF. DNA of the CDR3: TGTGCCAGCAGCTTAGGGGCCCCAAGGGCCGGGGAGCTGTTTTTT.

The chain has TRBV4-3 and TRBJ1-3, with a weak D call TRBD1 (6 bases). Germline V gene data show CDR1 as LGHNA and CDR2 as YSLEER. V was pared by 3 bases and J by 1 base, with 16 bases between. The CDR3 spans 17 residues. The CDR3 is CASSHGRTGSSGNTIYF. CDR3 coding DNA: TGCGCCAGCAGCCATGGACGAACAGGGTCGTCTGGAAACACCATATATTTT.

This chain connects TRBV21-1 to TRBJ2-7; the table's D call, TRBD2, was not checked against the DNA. TRBV21-1 is recorded as a pseudogene. CDR3 length: 15 residues. The chain's CDR3 is CASSKEGEGTYEQYF. CDR3 DNA: TGTGCCAGCAGCAAAGAAGGGGAGGGAACCTACGAGCAGTACTTC.

The chain recombines TRBV10-3 with TRBJ1-2; D gene unclear. Trimming took 1 base from V and 4 from J, leaving 7 bases between them. The CDR3 is 13 amino acids. Germline V CDR1 and CDR2: ENHRY, SYGVKD. CDR3 nucleotide sequence: TGTGCCATCAGTGAGTTTCGGAGCTATGGCTACACCTTC. Protein product: CAISEFRSYGYTF.

The rearrangement uses TRBV7-2 and TRBJ2-5; the D is unclear. The CDR3 runs to 11 residues. With 1 base removed from V and 7 bases from J, the gap between germline ends came to 4 bases. Germline CDR1 is SGHTA and CDR2 is FQGNSA. The CDR3 region has the DNA TGTGCCAGCAGCTTAGTGGGGACCCAGTACTTC. Translating it yields CASSLVGTQYF.

This rearrangement joins TRBV6-6 to TRBJ2-3; D tentatively fits TRBD1 or TRBD2 (5 bases each). Germline values: CDR1 MNHNY, CDR2 SVGAGI (reference sequence). This CDR3 comprises 13 residues. Trimming stripped 2 bases from V and 9 bases from J, with 12 bases between. This CDR3 is CASSYTGPRTQYF. The CDR3 DNA follows: TGTGCCAGCAGTTACACGGGGCCGAGAACGCAGTATTTT.

J is TRBJ1-4 and V is TRBV9, with a tentative D call TRBD1 (6 bases). V lost 3 bases and J lost 6, with 12 bases in between. CDR3 length: 14 amino acids. Germline V CDR1 and CDR2: SGDLS, YYNGEE. The CDR3 DNA sequence: TGTGCCAGCAGCGCGGACAGTAACTATGAAAAACTGTTTTTT. Amino acids: CASSADSNYEKLFF.

The V and J genes are TRBV5-1 and TRBJ2-7; D not resolved. The CDR3 contains 14 residues. The V and J ends lost 3 bases and 4 bases respectively, with 14 bases between them. Germline V gene sequence: CDR1 SGHRS, CDR2 YFSETQ. CDR3 sequence: CASSSTPSKYEQYF. The CDR3 DNA is TGCGCCAGCAGCTCGACTCCCTCAAAATACGAGCAGTACTTC.

This chain links TRBV28 with TRBJ1-5; the match to TRBD1 covers 8 bases. Looked up from germline, CDR1 is MDHEN and CDR2 is SYDVKM. J was trimmed by 1 base and V by 7 bases; bases with no gene match: 9. The CDR3 is 16 amino acids. As DNA, the CDR3 is TGTGCCAGCAAGGCAGGGGGCGTTCTGAGCAATCAGCCCCAGCATTTT. Its protein product is CASKAGGVLSNQPQHF.

The chain is built from TRBV9 and TRBJ2-1; 13 nucleotides match TRBD2. V gave up 1 base and J gave up 9 bases; unmatched junction bases: 10. CDR1 and CDR2 (germline): SGDLS, YYNGEE. The CDR3 is made up of 17 amino acids. CDR3 in amino acids: CASSVFTELAGGPEQFF. In DNA form, the CDR3 reads TGTGCCAGCAGCGTATTCACCGAACTAGCGGGGGGGCCTGAGCAGTTCTTC.

The rearrangement uses TRBV6-1 and TRBJ2-3; either TRBD1 or TRBD2 may supply D (7 bases each). V gave up 6 bases and J gave up 2 bases, with 15 bases separating them. The V gene's germline CDR1 is MNHNS and CDR2 SASEGT. The CDR3 totals 15 residues. The CDR3 sequence is CASSSQGGLTDTQYF. DNA of the CDR3: TGTGCCAGCAGCAGCCAGGGGGGGCTCACAGATACGCAGTATTTT.

V usage is TRBV11-2 and J usage is TRBJ2-3; TRBD2 aligns across 8 bases. This CDR3 contains 15 residues. Germline CDR1 reads SGHAT; CDR2 reads FQNNGV. Trimming at V came to 7 bases and at J to 0 bases, leaving 6 bases not matched to a gene. The chain's CDR3 is CASNGLAGSTDTQYF. DNA for the CDR3: TGTGCCAGCAATGGGTTAGCGGGAAGCACAGATACGCAGTATTTT.